The 3 T cell receptor beta chains given below trace back to one sample, sequenced in a study of shared clonotypes between healthy human individuals. Method: immunoSEQ multiplex PCR; TCRdb's copy keeps in-frame clones and lacks some. Of millions of clones detected, over 85% appear once; the ten largest clones hold around 0.14%. The source material was naive CD4+ T cells sorted from blood. Subset specified: CD45RA+ positively selected. The source of these receptors is a young man in good health.

The CDR3 loop reads CATSRGGNTEAFF. The CDR3, as DNA: TGTGCCACCAGCCGTGGGGGTAACACTGAAGCTTTCTTT. The V gene is TRBV6-5, the J gene TRBJ1-1, with D tentatively TRBD1 (5 bases). Germline CDR1 reads MNHEY; CDR2 reads SVGAGI. This CDR3 is 13 amino acids long. The V gene lost 10 bases and the J gene lost 2 bases, with 14 bases spanning the gap.

The rearrangement joins TRBV6-1 to TRBJ2-3; perhaps TRBD1 as D (6 bases). The CDR3 is 14 residues long. Germline V lookup: CDR1 MNHNS, CDR2 SASEGT. V lost 6 bases to trimming and J lost 2 bases, with 12 bases between them. The CDR3 loop reads CASRTSGDTDTQYF. Here the CDR3 DNA reads TGTGCCAGCAGGACATCAGGGGACACAGATACGCAGTATTTT.

The rearrangement links TRBV2 to TRBJ2-1, with no clear D. Germline V gives CDR1 SNHLY, CDR2 FYNNEI. This CDR3 spans 12 amino acids. V gave up 2 bases and J gave up 8 bases, with 7 bases separating them. The CDR3 DNA follows: TGTGCCAGCAGTGAACAAAGAGATGAGCAGTTCTTC. This gives the protein CASSEQRDEQFF. Complete variable domain (other parts from reference TRBV2 and TRBJ2-1): EPEVTQTPSHQVTQMGQEVILRCVPISNHLYFYWYRQILGQKVEFLVSFYNNEISEKSEIFDDQFSVERPDGSNFTLKIRSTKLEDSAMYFCASSEQRDEQFFGPGTRLTVL.